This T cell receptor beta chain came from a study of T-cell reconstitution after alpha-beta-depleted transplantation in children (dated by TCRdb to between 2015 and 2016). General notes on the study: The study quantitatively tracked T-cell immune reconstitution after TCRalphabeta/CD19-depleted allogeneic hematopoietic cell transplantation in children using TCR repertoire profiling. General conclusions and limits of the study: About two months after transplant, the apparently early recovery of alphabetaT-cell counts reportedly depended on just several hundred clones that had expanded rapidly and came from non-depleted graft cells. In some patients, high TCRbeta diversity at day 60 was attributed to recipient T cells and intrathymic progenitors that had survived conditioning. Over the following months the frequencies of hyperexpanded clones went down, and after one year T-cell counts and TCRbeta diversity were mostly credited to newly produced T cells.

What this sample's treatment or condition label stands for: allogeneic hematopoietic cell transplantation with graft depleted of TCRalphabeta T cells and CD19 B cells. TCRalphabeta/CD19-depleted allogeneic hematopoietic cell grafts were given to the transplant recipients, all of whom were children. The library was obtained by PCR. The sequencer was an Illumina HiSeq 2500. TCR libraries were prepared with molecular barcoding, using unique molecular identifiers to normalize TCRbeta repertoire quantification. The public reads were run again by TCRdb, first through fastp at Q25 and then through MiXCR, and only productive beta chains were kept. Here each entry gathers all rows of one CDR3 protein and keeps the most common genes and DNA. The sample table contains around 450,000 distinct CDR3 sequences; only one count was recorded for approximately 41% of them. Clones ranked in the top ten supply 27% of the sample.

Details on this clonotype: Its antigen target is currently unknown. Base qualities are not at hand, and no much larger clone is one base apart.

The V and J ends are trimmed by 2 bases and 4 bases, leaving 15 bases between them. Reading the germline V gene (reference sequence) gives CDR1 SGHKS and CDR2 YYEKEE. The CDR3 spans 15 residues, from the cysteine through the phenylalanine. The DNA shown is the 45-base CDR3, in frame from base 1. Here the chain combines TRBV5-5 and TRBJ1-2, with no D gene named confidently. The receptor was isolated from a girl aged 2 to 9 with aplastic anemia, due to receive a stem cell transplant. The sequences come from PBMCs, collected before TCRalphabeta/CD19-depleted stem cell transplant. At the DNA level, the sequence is TGTGCCAGCAGCTTCGATATAGGGCTGGGCTATGGCTACACCTTC. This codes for CASSFDIGLGYGYTF.